This TCR beta chain stems from a study of blood T cell repertoires in COVID-19. Study-wide context: Acute-phase and convalescent COVID-19 samples originated in the United States, Italy and Spain.

Profiling relied on immunoSEQ multiplex PCR, and the TCRdb table lists in-frame clones only, not all of them. The sample has about 170,000 clones, approximately 82% seen once; the top ten hold roughly 4%. This CDR3 is 15 amino acids long. Trimming removed 8 bases from V and 4 bases from J, with 18 bases in between. Germline CDR1 LNHDA, CDR2 SQIVND (reference sequence). The study recruited people aged roughly 18 to 95 years across under 25 US areas. Assignments of participants to cohorts depended upon their own reported clinical history. The sequence was obtained from a woman aged 50 to 60 in a cohort exposed to, infected with or recovered from COVID-19 (not recorded which). This chain joins TRBV19 and TRBJ1-5; D is unclear. The sample consisted of PBMCs or T cells enriched from blood (not recorded which). The CDR3 protein is CASHAAGKLNQPQHF. The CDR3 DNA reads as TGTGCCAGTCACGCTGCCGGGAAACTGAATCAGCCCCAGCATTTT.